What follows describes a single T cell receptor beta chain. The target of this receptor is not known. No clone much larger than this one lies a single base away; base qualities are absent. The entry originates in a study of long-term antiretroviral therapy in people with HIV (dated by TCRdb to the early 2020s). Study-level background: Collection of the earliest samples took place about a decade ahead of the 2015 WHO recommendation for immediate ART, at a time when ART was typically delayed until CD4 counts fell. A total of 192 cryopreserved PBMC samples were contributed to the cohort by 30 adults with confirmed HIV infection, with samples collected serially over a mean of approximately six years (range 1-12). About 35% of the 30 participants with HIV were female. This retrospective serial study examined whether starting ART and sustained HIV suppression were associated with changes in the composition and diversity of the TRB repertoire in peripheral blood. No cross-contamination during QIAcube processing turned up in test extractions that ran a monoclonal T-cell line alongside 30 to 40 polyclonal samples. Broad study findings and their caveats: Owing to limited PBMC availability, only the TCR beta chain was sequenced, without alpha chain pairing. At every time point, the repertoire was dominated by expanded TRB clones first identified before ART initiation, although this dominance fluctuated and, in many PLHIV, declined after ART. Unsorted PBMC were profiled instead of sorted CD4+ and CD8+ T cells because pre-ART samples had limited cell numbers. The samples span the years 2004 to 2017, and the ART regimens used may be less effective than current regimens. Inferences about post-ART repertoire changes were limited because no data were available on ART adherence, viral resistance or therapy changes. A significant increase in TRB diversity was found to be associated with ART initiation, although TRB diversity was observed to remain significantly below that of transplant donor controls even after long-term ART. CDR3 length ranges in HIV repertoires were narrower than in controls, and network structure suggested an antigen-experienced repertoire with only a slight naive shift after ART.

The immunoSEQ hsTCRB v3.0 assay was used at survey level resolution to sequence the TRB variable region. A depth of roughly 40,000-55,000 T-cell genomes per sample was targeted for TRB sequencing. Pooled TRB libraries were sequenced on an Illumina MiSeq with a v3 150-cycle kit. Regarding the original processing steps: Repertoire analysis was run in R within a reproducible Nextflow workflow that covered QC, data transformation and analysis. LymphoSeq2, an R package for exploring AIRR-Seq data, was used to implement the custom analyses. After excluding a handful of samples that yielded fewer than 5000 total TRB sequences, approximately 180 HIV repertoires remained for analysis. Among the approximately 180 retained HIV repertoires, some 57 were collected before ART initiation and 120 to 140 were collected after ART initiation. Each repertoire was downsampled to 5000 TRB nucleotide sequences, and summary statistics were averaged across 100 downsampling iterations. Only TRB sequences with CDR3 regions of at least seven amino acids were retained for analysis. Diversity was measured with a Shannon entropy-derived clonality score and the Gini coefficient. Repertoire networks linked the top 5000 CDR3 amino acid sequences whenever two sequences differed by an edit distance of one. GLIPH2 predicted antigen specificity groups and MHC restriction for TRB CDR3 amino acid sequences. Known CMV, EBV, HIV or tissue antigen associations were flagged by matching CDR3 amino acid sequences against VDJdb and McPAS-TCR. Pre-ART, post-ART and control groups were compared with Wilcoxon signed-rank tests and Holm-Bonferroni correction. Here the immuneACCESS table is served through TCRdb, limited to in-frame sequences with V and J called. Missing clones are a known gap in these copies; in checked studies unresolved V genes cover under half, and the rest lacks a known reason. That table is the source of V, J and clone size, and D and trimming were worked out from the DNA. This sample holds approximately 15,000 clones; 88% were observed only once. Roughly 12% of the sample is taken by the ten largest.

Participants were included only if at least one PBMC sample before ART initiation and at least two post-ART samples were available. All participants with HIV were treated in the United States of America. Before DNA extraction, cryopreserved samples of about 1-11 million PBMC were thawed and then washed. At the time of the earliest PBMC sample for each participant with HIV, ages ranged from about 23 to 60 years. Each participant contributed PBMC samples from 1-4 timepoints before ART initiation and 2-8 timepoints after ART initiation, with a median of 7 samples. Serial HIV viral load, CD4+ T-cell count, ART history and demographic data were obtained for every participant. Genomic DNA was extracted from unsorted PBMC with a Qiagen kit on a QIAcube, processed in batches of 12 samples. The CDR3 runs 15 amino acids, cysteine and phenylalanine included. The DNA shown is the 45-base CDR3, in frame from base 1. The germline V gene specifies MDHEN as CDR1 and SYDVKM as CDR2. For this chain, trimming is 6 bases at the V end and 1 base at the J end, and the number of junction bases without a gene match is 8.

The input for sequencing was unsorted PBMCs, taken 6.9 years after starting antiretroviral therapy. The chain joins TRBV28 to TRBJ2-5; TRBD2 fits 7 bases in the junction. This TCR came from a man between 45 and 60 years old with HIV. The CDR3: CASSGRTSFQETQYF. The sequenced DNA: TGTGCCAGCAGCGGGAGGACATCTTTCCAAGAGACCCAGTACTTC.